This TCR beta chain was captured by sequencing in a study of early T cells in non-severe SARS-CoV-2 infection. Study details: The input, bulk RNA from unsorted whole blood, was sequenced, and chains were unpaired. Study-level findings and limits: CD4 and private specificities were missed by VDJdb matching, which favored anti-spike CD8 responses.

Individually, cDNA molecules had unique molecular identifiers attached to them. TCRdb re-analysed the 5' RACE reads in MiXCR, keeping a single row per CDR3 protein. The sample holds 40,000 to 55,000 distinct CDR3 sequences; roughly 7.7% are singletons and the top ten take under 6.5%. V gave up 3 bases and J gave up 2 bases, with 7 bases separating them. This CDR3 has 13 residues. CDR1 and CDR2 from the germline V gene are MNHEY and SMNVEV (reference sequence). This clonotype was seen ten or more times. Antigen specificity is unknown. Sequencing used whole blood. V is TRBV27 and J is TRBJ1-2, with D tentatively TRBD1 (5 bases). The source is an adult who was a healthcare worker with PCR-confirmed SARS-CoV-2 infection or an uninfected control (not recorded which). CDR3 protein: CASSFAGNYGYTF. The DNA of the CDR3 is TGTGCCAGCAGTTTTGCAGGGAACTATGGCTACACCTTC.